These T cell receptor beta chains were read from a single sample in a study of OX40 agonist ivuxolimab in advanced cancers. Produced via immunoSEQ multiplex PCR; TCRdb's table is partial and in-frame only. The sample yields approximately 33,000 clones, roughly nine tenths seen once. The material sequenced was CD4+ or CD8+ T cells sorted from blood, taken in a trial of the OX40 agonist ivuxolimab. These receptor sequences come from an adult with an advanced solid tumor such as melanoma, head and neck, liver or kidney cancer. Both conserved end residues are part of each CDR3. A D gene is named only where the DNA matches it firmly. Size is omitted from some rows. Given values are once, few, many or a class for expanded clones.

abundance	d_gene	j_gene	v_gene	CDR3nt	CDR3aa
NA	NA	TRBJ2-1	TRBV18	TGTGCCAGCTCACCAAGGGGACTTCCCTACAATGAGCAGTTCTTC	CASSPRGLPYNEQFF
NA	TRBD1	TRBJ2-7	TRBV30	TGTGCCTGGAGGACCGGGACAGGGTACTACGAGCAGTACTTC	CAWRTGTGYYEQYF
NA	TRBD2	TRBJ2-2	TRBV29-1	TGCAGCGTCCAGCGGGAGGGGGGAGCCGGGGAGCTGTTTTTT	CSVQREGGAGELFF
once	NA	TRBJ2-6	TRBV30	TGTGCCTGGAGTAATCAGTACTCTGGGGCCAACGTCCTGACTTTC	CAWSNQYSGANVLTF
NA	NA	TRBJ2-7	TRBV6-5	TGTGCCAGCAGTTACTCACAGACCCTCCCCTACGAGCAGTACTTC	CASSYSQTLPYEQYF
NA	TRBD2	TRBJ2-3	TRBV7-9	TGTGCCAGCTCTAGCGGGATCAGCACAGATACGCAGTATTTT	CASSSGISTDTQYF
few	NA	TRBJ1-1	TRBV23-1	TGCGCCGTAGGAAACACTGAAGCTTTCTTT	CAVGNTEAFF
once	NA	TRBJ2-5	TRBV18	TGTGCCAGCTCACAGGGGGGGGACCTCCAAGAGACCCAGTACTTC	CASSQGGDLQETQYF
NA	TRBD2	TRBJ2-2	TRBV5-6	TGTGCCAGCAGCTCCCGGGCTAGCGGGAGAGTCACCGGGGAGCTGTTTTTT	CASSSRASGRVTGELFF
NA	NA	TRBJ1-3	TRBV27	TGTGCCAGCAGTTCGCGGAGCTCTGGAAACACCATATATTTT	CASSSRSSGNTIYF
NA	TRBD1	TRBJ1-2	TRBV29-1	TGCAGCGCCAGGACAGGTTTTGGTGGCTACACCTTC	CSARTGFGGYTF
NA	TRBD2	TRBJ2-5	TRBV6-1	TGTGCCAGCAGTCCCGCGGGGGGCGCAGAGACCCAGTACTTC	CASSPAGGAETQYF
NA	TRBD1	TRBJ1-5	TRBV28	TGTGCCAGCAGTACAGGGGGCTTTGTGAGAACAAGTCAGCCCCAGCATTTT	CASSTGGFVRTSQPQHF
NA	NA	TRBJ1-1	TRBV2	TGTGCCAGCAAACAGTCCTCAAACACTGAAGCTTTCTTT	CASKQSSNTEAFF
few	NA	TRBJ1-2	TRBV10-3	TGTGCCACCGGCTTGAACTATGGCTACACCTTC	CATGLNYGYTF
NA	NA	TRBJ1-1	TRBV18	TGTGCCAGCTCACCCCAGGCCACTGAAGCTTTCTTT	CASSPQATEAFF
NA	NA	TRBJ2-2	TRBV5-8	TGTGCCAGCAGCTTGTGGAGCACCGGGGAGCTGTTTTTT	CASSLWSTGELFF
few	TRBD1	TRBJ1-1	TRBV29-1	TGCAGCGTAGGGACAGGGCACAACACTGAAGCTTTCTTT	CSVGTGHNTEAFF
NA	NA	TRBJ1-5	TRBV27	TGTGCCAGCAGTTTTAGGGGGTCGAACAAGCCCCAGCATTTT	CASSFRGSNKPQHF
NA	NA	TRBJ2-2	TRBV27	TGTGCCAGCAGGGTCCCGAACACCGGGGAGCTGTTTTTT	CASRVPNTGELFF
NA	TRBD1	TRBJ1-5	TRBV10-3	TGTGCCATCTCCGGACAGGAGAGCAATCAGCCCCAGCATTTT	CAISGQESNQPQHF
NA	NA	TRBJ1-3	TRBV19	TGTGCCAGTAGTAGAATGACAGGATCTGGAAACACCATATATTTT	CASSRMTGSGNTIYF
once	TRBD1	TRBJ2-7	TRBV6-1	TGTGCCAGCACGGGGCAGGGGGTGGGCGAGCAGTACTTC	CASTGQGVGEQYF
NA	NA	TRBJ1-1	TRBV25-1	TGTGCCAGCAGTGATGCGACAGTCTCTCACACTGAAGCTTTCTTT	CASSDATVSHTEAFF
once	TRBD2	TRBJ2-7	TRBV6-6	TGTGCCAGCAGTTCCTATAGCGGGAGGAGCTCCTACGAGCAGTACTTC	CASSSYSGRSSYEQYF
few	NA	TRBJ1-4	TRBV30	TGTGCCTGGAGTAGAGGGAACGAAAAACTGTTTTTT	CAWSRGNEKLFF
NA	NA	TRBJ1-3	TRBV7-9	TGTGCCAGCAGCTTAGTTGCAGGGAGTGGAAACACCATATATTTT	CASSLVAGSGNTIYF
NA	NA	TRBJ2-3	TRBV10-1	TGCGCCAGCAGTGGAACGGTCTACACAGATACGCAGTATTTT	CASSGTVYTDTQYF
few	NA	TRBJ1-1	TRBV9	TGTGCCAGCAGCTTCGCCCACAGGGACACTGAAGCTTTCTTT	CASSFAHRDTEAFF
NA	TRBD1	TRBJ1-3	TRBV18	TGTGCCAGCTCACCGACAGGGGCCTACTCTGGAAACACCATATATTTT	CASSPTGAYSGNTIYF
NA	NA	TRBJ2-7	TRBV5-1	TGCGCCAGCAGCTTCCGGGAGAGCTCCTACGAGCAGTACTTC	CASSFRESSYEQYF
once	NA	TRBJ1-1	TRBV30	TGTGCCTGGAAGCCTCGAGAGGTCACTGAAGCTTTCTTT	CAWKPREVTEAFF
NA	NA	TRBJ2-3	TRBV14	TGTGCCAGCAGCCCTCGCCGTAACCTGGCGCAGTATTTT	CASSPRRNLAQYF
NA	NA	TRBJ1-1	TRBV18	TGTGCCAGCTCACTAATAGGGGGGGGCACTGAAGCTTTCTTT	CASSLIGGGTEAFF
once	NA	TRBJ2-1	TRBV7-3	TGTGCCAGCAGCTTATCACCCTCGCCGAGGGATGAGCAGTTCTTC	CASSLSPSPRDEQFF
NA	NA	TRBJ1-1	TRBV2	TGTGCCAGTCGACCCCGGGGCACTGAAGCTTTCTTT	CASRPRGTEAFF
NA	NA	TRBJ2-5	TRBV5-1	TGCGCCAGTCGGGCAGGGTCCCAAGAGACCCAGTACTTC	CASRAGSQETQYF
NA	NA	TRBJ2-2	TRBV19	TGTGCCTGCAAACCGGGCAGGGGAGCCGGGGAGCTGTTTTTT	CACKPGRGAGELFF
NA	NA	TRBJ2-4	TRBV7-9	TGTGCCAGCAGCCGAGAGGTGGGATACATTCAGTACTTC	CASSREVGYIQYF
NA	NA	TRBJ2-7	TRBV7-9	TGTGCCTCCAGGGCCACAAGCTCCTACGAGCAGTACTTC	CASRATSSYEQYF
once	NA	TRBJ1-4	TRBV7-2	TGTGCCAGCAGCACCTCCAGGGAAAAACTGTTTTTT	CASSTSREKLFF